A few counts support the clone carrying this T cell receptor (beta chain). Source study methods: Estimation of nucleated cell counts was performed using reference gene primer amplification. Some clones are missing from TCRdb's copy, which holds only in-frame ones; the method was immunoSEQ multiplex PCR. V and J calls and clone size come straight from that table; D and trimming were deduced from the DNA. The data show about 170,000 clones, approximately 74% seen once. Trimming stripped 4 bases from V and 5 bases from J, with 5 bases between. The CDR3 is 12 residues long. Germline V gene sequence: CDR1 SEHNR, CDR2 FQNEAQ (reference sequence). This specimen comes from a study of blood T cell repertoires in COVID-19. The overall study: The analysed material was cDNA or gDNA that came from T cells, B-cell-depleted T cells, or PBMCs.

This receptor was identified in a woman aged 80 or older with acute or convalescent COVID-19. The sequencing input was peripheral blood. This sequence joins TRBV7-9 and TRBJ2-2; D is unclear. For the CDR3, the DNA is TGTGCCAGCAGCTCGGAGACCGGGGAGCTGTTTTTT. This translates into CASSSETGELFF.